Sequencing of this TCR beta chain was carried out in a study of response to subunit inactivated influenza vaccine. Germline CDR1 LGHDT, CDR2 YNNKEL (reference sequence). J was trimmed by 2 bases and V by 0 bases; bases with no gene match: 7. The CDR3 totals 17 residues. One entry per CDR3 protein results from TCRdb running MiXCR on the RT-PCR reads. The sample includes over 750,000 distinct CDR3 sequences, 21% seen only once; the top ten take roughly 10%. Study-level results: The authors put forward the suggestion that each seasonal influenza vaccination may bring in only a limited number of new T cells.

Worth noting for this clonotype: Its antigen is undetermined.

Here the sequenced sample was PBMCs from blood, taken 5 to 6 days after vaccination. The V gene is TRBV3-1, the J gene TRBJ2-3; TRBD2 matches 8 bases. This receptor was taken from a middle-aged man who received an inactivated influenza vaccine. The CDR3 nucleotides are TGTGCCAGCAGCCAAGATATTGGAGCGGGAGTCACAGATACGCAGTATTTT. Translated: CASSQDIGAGVTDTQYF.